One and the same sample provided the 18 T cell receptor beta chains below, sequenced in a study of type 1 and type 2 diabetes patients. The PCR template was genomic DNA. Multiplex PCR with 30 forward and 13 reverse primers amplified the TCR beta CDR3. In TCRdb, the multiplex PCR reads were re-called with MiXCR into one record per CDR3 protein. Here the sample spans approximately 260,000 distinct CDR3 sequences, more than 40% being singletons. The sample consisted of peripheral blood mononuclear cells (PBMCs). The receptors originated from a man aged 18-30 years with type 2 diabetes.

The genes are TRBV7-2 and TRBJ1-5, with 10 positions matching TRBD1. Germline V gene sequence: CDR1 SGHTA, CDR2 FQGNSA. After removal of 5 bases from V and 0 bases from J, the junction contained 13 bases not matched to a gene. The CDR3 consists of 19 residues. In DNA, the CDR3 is TGTGCCAGCAGCCCGGCCGGGACAGGGGTAGGTGTTAGCAATCAGCCCCAGCATTTT. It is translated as CASSPAGTGVGVSNQPQHF.

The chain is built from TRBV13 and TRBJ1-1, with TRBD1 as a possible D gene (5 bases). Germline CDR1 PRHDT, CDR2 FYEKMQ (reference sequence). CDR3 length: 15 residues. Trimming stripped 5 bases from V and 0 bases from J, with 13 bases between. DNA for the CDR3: TGTGCCAGCAGCCTTGATGGGGCCGTGAACACTGAAGCTTTCTTT. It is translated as CASSLDGAVNTEAFF. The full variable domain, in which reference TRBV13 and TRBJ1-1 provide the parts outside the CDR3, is AAGVIQSPRHLIKEKRETATLKCYPIPRHDTVYWYQQGPGQDPQFLISFYEKMQSDKGSIPDRFSAQQFSDYHSELNMSSLELGDSALYFCASSLDGAVNTEAFFGQGTRLTVV.

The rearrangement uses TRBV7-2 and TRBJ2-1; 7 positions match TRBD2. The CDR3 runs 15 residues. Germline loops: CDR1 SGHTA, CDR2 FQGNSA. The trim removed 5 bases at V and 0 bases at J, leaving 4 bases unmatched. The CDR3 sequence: CASSMLAVSYNEQFF. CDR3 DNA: TGTGCCAGCAGCATGCTAGCGGTCTCCTACAATGAGCAGTTCTTC.

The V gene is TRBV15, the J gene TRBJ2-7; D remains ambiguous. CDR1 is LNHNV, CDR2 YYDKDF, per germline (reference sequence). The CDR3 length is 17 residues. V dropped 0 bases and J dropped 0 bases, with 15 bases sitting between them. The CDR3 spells CATSRDRTRLSSYEQYF. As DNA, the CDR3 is TGTGCCACCAGCAGAGATCGGACCCGACTGAGCTCCTACGAGCAGTACTTC.

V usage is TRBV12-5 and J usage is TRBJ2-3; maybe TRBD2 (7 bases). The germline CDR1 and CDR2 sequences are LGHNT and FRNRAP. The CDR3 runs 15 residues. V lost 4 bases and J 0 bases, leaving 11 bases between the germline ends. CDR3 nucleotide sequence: TGTGCTAGTGGTTCGGGGGGCCCGAGCACAGATACGCAGTATTTT. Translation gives CASGSGGPSTDTQYF. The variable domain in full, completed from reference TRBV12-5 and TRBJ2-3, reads DARVTQTPRHKVTEMGQEVTMRCQPILGHNTVFWYRQTMMQGLELLAYFRNRAPLDDSGMPKDRFSAEMPDATLATLKIQPSEPRDSAVYFCASGSGGPSTDTQYFGPGTRLTVL.

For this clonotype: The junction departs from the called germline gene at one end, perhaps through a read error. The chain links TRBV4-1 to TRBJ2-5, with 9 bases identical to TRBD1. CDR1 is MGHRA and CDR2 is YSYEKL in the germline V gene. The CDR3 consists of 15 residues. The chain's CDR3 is CASSSWTGVQETQYF. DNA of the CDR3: TGTGCCAGCAGCTCTTGGACAGGGGTTCAAGAGACCCAGTACTTC.

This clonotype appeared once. This CDR3 is CASKYSGGYNEQFF. DNA for the CDR3: TGTGCCAGCAAATATAGCGGGGGGTACAATGAGCAGTTCTTC. The rearrangement uses TRBV6-2 or TRBV6-3 and TRBJ2-1; TRBD2 matches 10 bases. Trimming cost V 7 bases and J 4 bases; bases outside gene matches: 4. The germline V gene encodes CDR1 MNHEY and CDR2 SVGEGT. The CDR3 totals 14 residues.

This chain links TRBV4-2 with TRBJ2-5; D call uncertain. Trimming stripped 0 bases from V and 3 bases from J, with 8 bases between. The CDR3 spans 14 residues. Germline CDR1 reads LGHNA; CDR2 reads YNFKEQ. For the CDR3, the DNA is TGTGCCAGCAGCCAAGATTTTGCAGAAGAGACCCAGTACTTC. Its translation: CASSQDFAEETQYF.

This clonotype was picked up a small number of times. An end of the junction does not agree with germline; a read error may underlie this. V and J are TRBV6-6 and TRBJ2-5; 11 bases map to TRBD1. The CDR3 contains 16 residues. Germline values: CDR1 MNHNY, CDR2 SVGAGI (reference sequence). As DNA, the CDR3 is TGTGCCACCAGTGACCCCAGGACAGGGGGCGAGGAGACCCAGTACTTC. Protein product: CATSDPRTGGEETQYF.

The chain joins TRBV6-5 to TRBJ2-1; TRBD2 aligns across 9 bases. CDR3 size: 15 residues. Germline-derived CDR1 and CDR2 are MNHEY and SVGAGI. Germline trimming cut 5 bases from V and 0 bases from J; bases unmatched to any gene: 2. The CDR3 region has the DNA TGTGCCAGCAGTCCGGGACTAGCCTCCTACAATGAGCAGTTCTTC. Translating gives CASSPGLASYNEQFF.

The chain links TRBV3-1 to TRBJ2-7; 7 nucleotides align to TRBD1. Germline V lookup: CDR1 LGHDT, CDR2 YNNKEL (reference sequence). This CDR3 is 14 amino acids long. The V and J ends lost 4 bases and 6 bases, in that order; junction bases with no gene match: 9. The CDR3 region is CASSPQTGSGEQYF. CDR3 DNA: TGTGCCAGCAGCCCCCAGACAGGGTCGGGCGAGCAGTACTTC.

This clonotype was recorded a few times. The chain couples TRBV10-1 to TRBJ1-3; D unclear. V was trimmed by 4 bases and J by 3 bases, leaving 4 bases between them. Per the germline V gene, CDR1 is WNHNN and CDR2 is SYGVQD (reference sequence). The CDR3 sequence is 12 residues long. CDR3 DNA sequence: TGCGCCAGCAGTGGTGGTGGAAACACCATATATTTT. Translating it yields CASSGGGNTIYF.

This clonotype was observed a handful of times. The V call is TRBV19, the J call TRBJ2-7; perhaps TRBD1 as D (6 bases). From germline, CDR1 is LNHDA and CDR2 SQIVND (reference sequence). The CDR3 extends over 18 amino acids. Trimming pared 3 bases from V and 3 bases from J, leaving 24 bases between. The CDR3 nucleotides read TGTGCCAGTAGTATCGGAGCAGGGGAGCTCACATTAAGCTACGAGCAGTACTTC. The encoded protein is CASSIGAGELTLSYEQYF.

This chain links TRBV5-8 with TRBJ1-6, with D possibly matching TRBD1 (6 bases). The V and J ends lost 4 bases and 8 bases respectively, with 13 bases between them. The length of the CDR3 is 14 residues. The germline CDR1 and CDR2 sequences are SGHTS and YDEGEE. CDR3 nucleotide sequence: TGTGCCAGCAGCGTTACAGGGTTTGATTCACCCCTCCACTTT. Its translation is CASSVTGFDSPLHF.

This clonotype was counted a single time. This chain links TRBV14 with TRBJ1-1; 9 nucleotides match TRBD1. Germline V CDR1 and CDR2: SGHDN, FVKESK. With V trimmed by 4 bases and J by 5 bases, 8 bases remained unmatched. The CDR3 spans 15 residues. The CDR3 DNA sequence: TGTGCCAGCAGCCCGCGGACAGGGGAAGGGACTGAAGCTTTCTTT. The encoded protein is CASSPRTGEGTEAFF.

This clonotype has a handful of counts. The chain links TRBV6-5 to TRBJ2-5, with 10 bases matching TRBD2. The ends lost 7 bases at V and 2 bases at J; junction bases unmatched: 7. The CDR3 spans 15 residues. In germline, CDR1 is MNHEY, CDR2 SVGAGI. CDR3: CASNVLAGKQETQYF. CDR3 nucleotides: TGTGCCAGCAATGTACTAGCGGGAAAGCAAGAGACCCAGTACTTC.

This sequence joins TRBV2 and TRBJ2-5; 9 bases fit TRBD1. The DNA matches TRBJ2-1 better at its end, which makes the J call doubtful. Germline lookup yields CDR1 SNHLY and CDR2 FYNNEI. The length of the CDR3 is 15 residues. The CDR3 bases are TGTGCCAGCAGTCTAGACAGGGGGGCCCTCAATGAGCAGTTCTTC. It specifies CASSLDRGALNEQFF.

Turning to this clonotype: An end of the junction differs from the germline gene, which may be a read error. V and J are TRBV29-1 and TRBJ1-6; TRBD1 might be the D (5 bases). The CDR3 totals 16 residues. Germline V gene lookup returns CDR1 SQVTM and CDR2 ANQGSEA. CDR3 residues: CSARDPDGTYNPPLHF. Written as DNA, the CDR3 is TGCAGTGCTAGAGATCCCGACGGGACCTATAATCCACCCCTCCACTTT.